One and the same sample provided the 28 T cell receptor beta chains below, sequenced in a study of CDR3 diversity in severe acne. TCRdb used MiXCR to reprocess the PCR reads, holding one entry per CDR3 protein. The sample holds some 90,000 distinct CDR3 sequences; approximately 52% are singletons and the top ten take 9.5% to 13%. Sequencing was performed on blood. The source of these receptors is a male donor in good health, serving as a control.

The genes are TRBV7-2 and TRBJ2-5, with 12 bases that match TRBD2. The CDR3 loop spans 16 amino acids. J gave up 5 bases and V 5 bases, and 9 bases lay outside the gene matches. The V gene's germline CDR1 is SGHTA and CDR2 FQGNSA. The CDR3 DNA reads TGTGCCAGCAGCCTTAGACTAGCGGGAGTAAAGGAGACCCAGTACTTC. Its translation is CASSLRLAGVKETQYF.

This clonotype was picked up a small number of times. V usage is TRBV20-1 and J usage is TRBJ2-7; D might be TRBD2 (6 bases). This CDR3 is built from 10 residues. V was cut by 4 bases and J by 7 bases, with 8 bases left in between. CDR1 is DFQATT, CDR2 SNEGSKA, per germline (reference sequence). The CDR3 here is CSAMEGEQYF. CDR3 coding DNA: TGCAGTGCTATGGAGGGGGAGCAGTACTTC.

This clonotype was observed once. A much larger clone lies one base from this, so it may be a read error. The gene calls are TRBV28 and TRBJ2-7; 9 bases are shared with TRBD1. J was trimmed by 6 bases and V by 3 bases; bases with no gene match: 6. Germline lookup yields CDR1 MDHEN and CDR2 SYDVKM. This CDR3 is 14 amino acids long. The CDR3 DNA follows: TGTGCCAGCAGTTTCGGGACAGGGCGCACCGAGCAGTACTTC. It encodes CASSFGTGRTEQYF.

The J gene is TRBJ2-7, the V gene TRBV5-1, with D perhaps TRBD2 (5 bases). V was trimmed by 2 bases and J by 5 bases, leaving 17 bases between them. Germline V gene lookup returns CDR1 SGHRS and CDR2 YFSETQ. This CDR3 region has 15 residues. CDR3 region: CASSFWSGSKDEQYF. The CDR3 DNA sequence: TGCGCCAGCAGCTTCTGGAGCGGTTCTAAAGACGAGCAGTACTTC.

In this sample, this clonotype is medium-sized. The chain carries TRBV19 and TRBJ2-7, with D possibly matching TRBD1 (6 bases). The V and J ends lost 6 bases and 5 bases respectively, with 8 bases between them. The CDR3 totals 11 residues. The germline CDR1 and CDR2 sequences are LNHDA and SQIVND (reference sequence). The CDR3 is CASRQGNEQYF. The DNA for the CDR3 is TGTGCCAGTAGGCAGGGGAACGAGCAGTACTTC.

This clonotype was seen repeatedly, ten times or more. This chain uses TRBV7-9 with TRBJ2-7; perhaps TRBD2 as D (6 bases). Germline loops: CDR1 SEHNR, CDR2 FQNEAQ (reference sequence). V dropped 1 base and J dropped 0 bases, with 10 bases sitting between them. The CDR3 loop spans 15 amino acids. CDR3 in amino acids: CASSLGSGVSYEQYF. The CDR3 nucleotides read TGTGCCAGCAGCTTAGGGTCGGGGGTCTCCTACGAGCAGTACTTC.

In its sample, this clonotype was seen many times. J is TRBJ1-2 and V is TRBV4-1; D might be TRBD1 (5 bases). The germline V gene encodes CDR1 MGHRA and CDR2 YSYEKL. V lost 4 bases and J lost 0, with 12 bases in between. This CDR3 contains 15 residues. CDR3 sequence: CASSLGQGPNYGYTF. In nucleotides, the CDR3 is TGCGCCAGCAGCCTCGGGCAGGGCCCTAACTATGGCTACACCTTC.

As concerns this clonotype: In this CDR3 the conserved last residue, phenylalanine or tryptophan, is missing, so a read error is likely. CDR3 in DNA: TGTGCCAGCAGCATGGGGGCGGTCACTGAAGCTTTCTCT. Its protein product is CASSMGAVTEAFS. The rearrangement joins TRBV11-1 to TRBJ1-1; D possibly corresponds to TRBD1 (6 bases). The CDR3 totals 13 residues. Germline-derived CDR1 and CDR2 are SGHAT and FQDESV (reference sequence). Trimming left V 5 bases short and J 4 bases short, with 11 bases between.

The chain employs TRBV29-1 and TRBJ1-4; 7 nucleotides match TRBD1. The V gene end was trimmed by 7 bases and the J gene end by 8 bases; junction bases not matched to a gene: 10. The CDR3 is 13 residues long. Germline CDR1 and CDR2: SQVTM and ANQGSEA. The chain's CDR3 is CSGLLGQSEKLFF. CDR3 nucleotides: TGCAGCGGGTTATTGGGACAGTCCGAAAAACTGTTTTTT.

By share of the sample, this clonotype is medium-sized. This rearrangement joins TRBV29-1 to TRBJ2-3, with 15 bases identical to TRBD2. The junction had 5 bases not matched to a gene; V was cut back by 4 bases and J by 9 bases. Germline CDR1 SQVTM, CDR2 ANQGSEA. This CDR3 is built from 14 residues. In DNA form, the CDR3 reads TGCAGCGTTGGGACTAGCGGGGGGGCGGCCACGCAGTATTTT. Translation gives CSVGTSGGAATQYF.

V is TRBV19 and J is TRBJ2-7; 7 nucleotides agree with TRBD1. V gave up 5 bases and J gave up 7 bases; unmatched junction bases: 14. The germline gives CDR1 LNHDA, CDR2 SQIVND (reference sequence). CDR3 length equals 15 residues. The CDR3 region is CASSLEPGQSREQYF. CDR3 sequence (DNA): TGTGCCAGTAGTCTTGAACCGGGACAGTCGAGGGAGCAGTACTTC.

This clonotype was detected only once. The chain couples TRBV11-2 to TRBJ2-1; possible D gene TRBD2, 6 bases. CDR3 size: 16 residues. Trimming took off 0 bases at V and 6 bases at J, with 15 bases between the two ends. From germline, CDR1 is SGHAT and CDR2 FQNNGV. CDR3 protein: CASSLDGGNKGNEQFF. The CDR3 nucleotides are TGTGCCAGCAGCTTAGACGGGGGAAATAAAGGCAATGAGCAGTTCTTC.

Regarding this clonotype: Germline and junction disagree at one end, which may indicate a read error. This sequence joins TRBV10-1 and TRBJ1-2, with D tentatively TRBD1 (5 bases). There are 12 residues in the CDR3. The germline CDR1 and CDR2 sequences are WNHNN and SYGVQD (reference sequence). The CDR3 here is CASGGGSYGCTF. Here the CDR3 DNA reads TGCGCCAGCGGGGGGGGATCCTATGGCTGCACCTTC.

This clonotype has more than one count but fewer than ten. A much larger clone lies one base from this, so it may be a read error. Because it lacks the conserved phenylalanine or tryptophan at the end, this CDR3 is likely a read error. The chain carries TRBV16 and TRBJ2-7; perhaps TRBD1 as D (5 bases). V gave up 1 base and J gave up 0 bases, with 13 bases separating them. CDR3 length: 16 residues. CDR1 and CDR2 from the germline V gene are KGHSY and FQNENV. The CDR3 sequence is CASSQYGGDSSYEQYL. CDR3 DNA sequence: TGTGCCAGCAGCCAATACGGTGGAGACAGCTCCTACGAGCAGTACCTC.

This clonotype was observed a single time. This rearrangement joins TRBV6-5 to TRBJ1-4; D ambiguous. The CDR3 sequence is 18 residues long. Trimming removed 2 bases at V and 5 bases at J, with 21 bases between. Germline V gene sequence: CDR1 MNHEY, CDR2 SVGAGI. CDR3 nucleotides: TGTGCCAGCAGTTACCATAGCGGGAGAGAGAGGTACAATGAAAAACTGTTTTTT. Protein product: CASSYHSGRERYNEKLFF.

This clonotype was recorded only once. The rearrangement uses TRBV20-1 and TRBJ2-7; 7 nucleotides line up with TRBD1. Germline V gene data show CDR1 as DFQATT and CDR2 as SNEGSKA (reference sequence). Trimming cost V 7 bases and J 4 bases; bases outside gene matches: 7. The CDR3 has 12 residues. CDR3 in DNA: TGCAGTGTTTGGGACAGATCTTACGAGCAGTACTTC. Amino acids: CSVWDRSYEQYF.

This clonotype was seen only once. A read error may produce the germline difference seen at one junction end. The chain is built from TRBV7-2 and TRBJ2-7, with a weak D call TRBD1 (5 bases). Per the germline V gene, CDR1 is SGHTA and CDR2 is FQGNSA. The CDR3 has 13 amino acids. The CDR3 sequence is CATSLGRVNEQYF. CDR3 nucleotide sequence: TGTGCCACCAGCTTAGGCAGGGTCAACGAGCAGTACTTC.

The V call is TRBV5-6, the J call TRBJ1-2; tentative D call: TRBD1 (5 bases). From germline, CDR1 is SGHDT and CDR2 YYEEEE. V dropped 4 bases and J dropped 8 bases, with 15 bases sitting between them. CDR3 length: 13 amino acids. The CDR3 nucleotides are TGTGCCAGCAGCCTGCCCGGGGCGGGAGGCTACACCTTC. Amino acids: CASSLPGAGGYTF.

In its sample, this clonotype was seen once. This chain uses TRBV7-9 with TRBJ1-1; a weak D match, TRBD1 (5 bases). Germline values: CDR1 SEHNR, CDR2 FQNEAQ (reference sequence). The V end was cut by 6 bases, the J end by 4 bases, with 12 bases between. CDR3 length equals 13 residues. The CDR3 sequence is CASRNPGFTEAFF. The CDR3 region has the DNA TGTGCCAGCAGAAATCCAGGGTTCACTGAAGCTTTCTTT.

The chain links TRBV18 to TRBJ1-2; the match to TRBD1 covers 8 bases. CDR3 length: 15 amino acids. V trimming: 3 bases; J trimming: 3 bases; junction bases outside the gene matches: 6. Germline loops: CDR1 KGHSH, CDR2 LQKENI. This CDR3 reads CASSPEQTGDYGYTF. The CDR3 bases are TGTGCCAGCTCACCGGAACAGACAGGGGACTATGGCTACACCTTC.

The chain employs TRBV7-9 and TRBJ1-1; D possibly corresponds to TRBD1 (6 bases). CDR1 and CDR2 from the germline V gene are SEHNR and FQNEAQ (reference sequence). This CDR3 has 15 residues. V was clipped by 0 bases and J by 1 base, with 9 bases between them. The CDR3 nucleotides are TGTGCCAGCAGCTTAGCGGGACACCAGAACACTGAAGCTTTCTTT. It specifies CASSLAGHQNTEAFF.

This chain uses TRBV5-4 with TRBJ1-2; D is uncertain. The germline V gene has CDR1 SGHNT and CDR2 YYREEE (reference sequence). The length of the CDR3 is 14 residues. V was trimmed by 4 bases and J by 2 bases, leaving 12 bases between them. The CDR3 DNA follows: TGTGCCAGCAGCCCCCCCGGAGGGAACTATGGCTACACCTTC. Translated: CASSPPGGNYGYTF.

The chain uses TRBV9 and TRBJ1-3; D call uncertain. The CDR3 spans 15 residues. The germline V gene has CDR1 SGDLS and CDR2 YYNGEE. V was cut by 0 bases and J by 0 bases, with 7 bases left in between. The CDR3 nucleotides read TGTGCCAGCAGCGTAGAAGCTCACTCTGGAAACACCATATATTTT. Encoded protein: CASSVEAHSGNTIYF.

V is TRBV7-9 and J is TRBJ1-6; no clear D. The V and J ends lost 5 bases and 0 bases respectively, with 2 bases between them. Germline V gene data show CDR1 as SEHNR and CDR2 as FQNEAQ (reference sequence). The CDR3 totals 13 residues. CDR3 in DNA: TGTGCCAGCAGCCTCTCCTATAATTCACCCCTCCACTTT. This sequence encodes CASSLSYNSPLHF.

The V and J genes are TRBV20-1 and TRBJ2-5; D gene ambiguous. The germline V and J ends were trimmed by 0 bases and 5 bases, with 13 bases remaining between them. Germline V gene lookup returns CDR1 DFQATT and CDR2 SNEGSKA (reference sequence). The CDR3 totals 14 residues. The CDR3 is CSARELGQKETQYF. The CDR3 bases are TGCAGTGCTAGAGAGCTGGGCCAGAAGGAGACCCAGTACTTC.

A few counts support this clonotype. V gene TRBV7-9 combines with J gene TRBJ1-3; no clear D. This CDR3 contains 14 residues. Trimming removed 5 bases from V and 2 bases from J, with 10 bases in between. Germline loops: CDR1 SEHNR, CDR2 FQNEAQ (reference sequence). The CDR3 DNA is TGTGCCAGCAGCCCACCGGAGGCTGGAAACACCATATATTTT. This gives the protein CASSPPEAGNTIYF.

This clonotype showed up just a few times. V is TRBV14 and J is TRBJ1-6; 8 bases fit TRBD1. Per germline, CDR1 SGHDN and CDR2 FVKESK. The J segment lost 7 bases and the V segment lost 5 bases, leaving 7 bases of the junction unmatched. CDR3 size: 15 residues. This CDR3 reads CASSARTGRNSPLHF. Here the CDR3 DNA reads TGTGCCAGCAGCGCCCGGACAGGGAGGAATTCACCCCTCCACTTT.

V and J are TRBV20-1 and TRBJ1-5; 10 nucleotides agree with TRBD1. Germline CDR1 is DFQATT and CDR2 is SNEGSKA (reference sequence). The CDR3 has 14 residues. V lost 6 bases to trimming and J lost 3 bases; unmatched junction nucleotides: 5. The CDR3 sequence is CSARDRGVNQPQHF. In DNA, the CDR3 is TGCAGTGCAAGGGACAGGGGAGTCAATCAGCCCCAGCATTTT.